This TCR beta chain was observed in a study of T cells after posttransplantation cyclophosphamide. This CDR3 has 14 amino acids. Germline trimming cut 1 base from V and 2 bases from J; bases unmatched to any gene: 3. Germline V CDR1 and CDR2: SGHDT, YYEEEE. Some clones are missing from TCRdb's copy, which holds only in-frame ones; the method was immunoSEQ multiplex PCR. This sample yields under 15,000 clones, of which about 83% are seen a single time; approximately 0.8% belongs to the top ten. This TCR was recovered from a man aged 45-65 years in good health, CMV-negative, and a related stem cell transplant donor. This chain uses TRBV5-6 with TRBJ2-7, with 7 nucleotides matching TRBD1. The specimen was memory CD4+ T cells sorted from PBMCs. The CDR3 nucleotides are TGTGCCAGCAGCTTGAGGGACAGTACCTACGAGCAGTACTTC. It translates to CASSLRDSTYEQYF.